What follows are 16 T cell receptor beta chains derived from one specimen sequenced in a study of response to subunit inactivated influenza vaccine. TCRdb re-analysed the RT-PCR reads in MiXCR, keeping a single row per CDR3 protein. The table records just over 300,000 distinct CDR3 sequences, 20% to 25% of them present only once. This specimen consisted of PBMCs from blood, obtained around 22 months after vaccination. Receptors originate from a man aged 50 to 75 who received an inactivated influenza vaccine.

J is TRBJ2-3 and V is TRBV20-1; D ambiguous. The CDR3 totals 12 residues. CDR1 is DFQATT and CDR2 is SNEGSKA in the germline V gene (reference sequence). Trimming stripped 2 bases from V and 0 bases from J, with 3 bases between. CDR3: CSARTSTDTQYF. In nucleotides, the CDR3 is TGCAGTGCTAGAACTAGCACAGATACGCAGTATTTT.

CDR3 residues: CASSRLGGGGSNQPQHF. The DNA for the CDR3 is TGTGCCAGCAGTCGGTTGGGGGGGGGAGGTAGCAATCAGCCCCAGCATTTT. This sequence joins TRBV27 and TRBJ1-5; maybe TRBD1 (5 bases). The CDR3 consists of 17 residues. Looked up from germline, CDR1 is MNHEY and CDR2 is SMNVEV (reference sequence). V lost 5 bases to trimming and J lost 0 bases, with 17 bases between them.

This clonotype was counted only a few times. The chain has TRBV7-2 and TRBJ1-6; no firm D call. The germline CDR1 and CDR2 sequences are SGHTA and FQGNSA. The germline V and J ends were trimmed by 1 base and 4 bases, with 14 bases remaining between them. The CDR3 runs to 17 residues. CDR3 amino acids: CASSLVVVRYYNSPLHF. CDR3 bases: TGTGCCAGCAGCTTAGTGGTGGTGCGTTATTATAATTCACCCCTCCACTTT.

This clonotype showed up just a few times. The genes are TRBV9 and TRBJ1-1; TRBD1 matches at 8 bases. The V segment lost 0 bases and the J segment 7 bases; nucleotides outside the gene matches: 5. From germline, CDR1 is SGDLS and CDR2 YYNGEE. The CDR3 is made up of 14 amino acids. The CDR3 nucleotides are TGTGCCAGCAGCGTAGACACAGGGGGAATTGAAGCTTTCTTT. Translating it yields CASSVDTGGIEAFF. The entire variable domain, with the rest obtained from reference TRBV9 and TRBJ1-1, is as follows: DSGVTQTPKHLITATGQRVTLRCSPRSGDLSVYWYQQSLDQGLQFLIQYYNGEERAKGNILERFSAQQFPDLHSELNLSSLELGDSALYFCASSVDTGGIEAFFGQGTRLTVV.

This clonotype was observed a handful of times. The V and J genes are TRBV27 and TRBJ2-1, with 7 bases that match TRBD1. Germline CDR1 and CDR2: MNHEY and SMNVEV (reference sequence). This CDR3 region has 13 residues. With 3 bases clipped from V and 15 bases from J, the junction kept 11 bases outside the gene matches. CDR3 in DNA: TGTGCCAGCAGTTTCGTCGACAGGGTGACTATGTTCTTC. Its translation: CASSFVDRVTMFF.

CDR3 bases: TGTGCCAGCACCCAGGGGTACGAGCAGTACTTC. Its protein product is CASTQGYEQYF. The V and J genes are TRBV28 and TRBJ2-7, with a weak D call TRBD1 (6 bases). Germline V gene data show CDR1 as MDHEN and CDR2 as SYDVKM. Trimming shortened V by 7 bases and J by 4 bases, and 8 bases separated the two germline ends. The length of the CDR3 is 11 residues.

The chain uses TRBV3-1 and TRBJ1-3, with 7 bases fitting TRBD1. The CDR3 spans 16 residues. The V gene end was trimmed by 1 base and the J gene end by 2 bases; junction bases not matched to a gene: 5. Germline V CDR1 and CDR2: LGHDT, YNNKEL (reference sequence). The CDR3 DNA reads TGTGCCAGCAGCCAAGCGTCAGGGGGGCCTGGAAACACCATATATTTT. Protein sequence: CASSQASGGPGNTIYF.

The CDR3 protein is CASQDSPDTEAFF. As DNA, the CDR3 is TGTGCCTCACAGGACAGTCCGGACACTGAAGCTTTCTTT. The rearrangement uses TRBV10-3 and TRBJ1-1, with D maybe TRBD1 (6 bases). The V and J ends lost 11 bases and 3 bases respectively, with 16 bases between them. Germline CDR1 is ENHRY and CDR2 is SYGVKD. There are 13 residues in the CDR3.

This clonotype showed up many times. CDR3 in amino acids: CASFSGQGITQYF. For the CDR3, the DNA is TGTGCCAGCTTTTCCGGACAGGGGATTACCCAGTACTTC. The chain has TRBV12-3 or TRBV12-4 and TRBJ2-5; 9 nucleotides match TRBD1. The V gene end was trimmed by 8 bases and the J gene end by 8 bases; junction bases not matched to a gene: 9. The length of the CDR3 is 13 residues.

This clonotype was seen only a few times. V usage is TRBV2 and J usage is TRBJ2-1; 11 nucleotides align to TRBD2. This CDR3 has 14 residues. Looked up from germline, CDR1 is SNHLY and CDR2 is FYNNEI. J was trimmed by 8 bases and V by 4 bases; bases with no gene match: 4. The CDR3 DNA sequence: TGTGCCAGCAGTGTAGGACTAGCGGGCTATGAGCAGTTCTTC. Translation gives CASSVGLAGYEQFF.

V usage is TRBV5-8 and J usage is TRBJ1-1, with a weak D call TRBD1 (5 bases). The V end was cut by 2 bases, the J end by 1 base, with 18 bases between. CDR3 length: 17 amino acids. The germline gives CDR1 SGHTS, CDR2 YDEGEE. CDR3 loop: CASSLVSLGVPNTEAFF. DNA of the CDR3: TGTGCCAGCAGCTTAGTCTCCTTGGGGGTTCCGAACACTGAAGCTTTCTTT.

This chain connects TRBV27 to TRBJ1-4, with D uncertain. Germline V gene lookup returns CDR1 MNHEY and CDR2 SMNVEV (reference sequence). The CDR3 loop spans 11 amino acids. Trimming cost V 6 bases and J 11 bases, with 10 bases left between them. CDR3 loop: CASSTMGKLFF. The CDR3 DNA reads TGTGCCAGCAGCACAATGGGTAAACTGTTTTTT.

The chain links TRBV5-5 to TRBJ2-7; 10 bases match TRBD2. With 4 bases clipped from V and 1 base from J, the junction kept 5 bases outside the gene matches. CDR1 and CDR2 (germline): SGHKS, YYEKEE (reference sequence). The CDR3 runs 15 residues. CDR3 coding DNA: TGTGCCAGCAGCCGCACTAGCGGGAATTCCTACGAGCAGTACTTC. Protein: CASSRTSGNSYEQYF.

The chain is built from TRBV5-5 and TRBJ1-4; TRBD1 might be the D (6 bases). The germline V gene encodes CDR1 SGHKS and CDR2 YYEKEE (reference sequence). V lost 5 bases, J lost 8 bases, and 19 bases lay in between. This CDR3 region has 15 residues. The CDR3 DNA reads TGTGCCAGCAGTCAGAACAGGGCAGGAAGCGAAAAACTGTTTTTT. It specifies CASSQNRAGSEKLFF.

This chain links TRBV9 with TRBJ2-7; 7 bases fit TRBD2. CDR1 and CDR2 from the germline V gene are SGDLS and YYNGEE. CDR3 length: 14 amino acids. V shed 3 bases, J shed 3 bases, and the junction held 6 bases outside the gene matches. CDR3 sequence reads: CASSAGLVNYEQYF. The CDR3, as DNA: TGTGCCAGCAGCGCCGGACTAGTCAACTACGAGCAGTACTTC.

The rearrangement joins TRBV11-2 to TRBJ2-2, with 7 bases fitting TRBD2. This CDR3 contains 16 residues. Germline V gene sequence: CDR1 SGHAT, CDR2 FQNNGV. Germline trimming cut 7 bases from V and 0 bases from J; bases unmatched to any gene: 8. CDR3: CASNRAGTANTGELFF. The CDR3 nucleotides read TGTGCCAGCAACAGAGCGGGAACCGCGAACACCGGGGAGCTGTTTTTT.